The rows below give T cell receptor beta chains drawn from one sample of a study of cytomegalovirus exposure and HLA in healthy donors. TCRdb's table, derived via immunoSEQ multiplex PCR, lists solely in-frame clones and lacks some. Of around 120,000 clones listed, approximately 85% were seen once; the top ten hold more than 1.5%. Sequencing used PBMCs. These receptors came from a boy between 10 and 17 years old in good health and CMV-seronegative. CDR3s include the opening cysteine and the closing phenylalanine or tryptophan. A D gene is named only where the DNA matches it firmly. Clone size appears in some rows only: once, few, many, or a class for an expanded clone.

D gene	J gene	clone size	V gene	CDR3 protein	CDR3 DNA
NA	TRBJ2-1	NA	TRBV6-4	CASSDSATYNEQFF	TGTGCCAGCAGTGACAGCGCGACCTACAATGAGCAGTTCTTC
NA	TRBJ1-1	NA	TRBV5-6	CASSISVAGDTEAFF	TGTGCCAGCAGCATATCAGTGGCAGGGGACACTGAAGCTTTCTTT
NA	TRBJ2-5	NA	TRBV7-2	CASSFGLTGRQETQYF	TGTGCCAGCAGCTTCGGTCTCACAGGGCGTCAGGAGACCCAGTACTTC
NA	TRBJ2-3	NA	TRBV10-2	CASISGGRTDTQYF	TGCGCCAGCATATCAGGAGGACGCACAGATACGCAGTATTTT
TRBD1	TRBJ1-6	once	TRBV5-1	CASSGGQVGHSPLHF	TGCGCCAGCAGCGGGGGACAGGTGGGGCATTCACCCCTCCACTTT
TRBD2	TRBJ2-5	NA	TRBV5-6	CASSSGRGVETQYF	TGTGCCAGCAGCTCTGGGCGGGGGGTAGAGACCCAGTACTTC
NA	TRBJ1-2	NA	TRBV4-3	CASSQGGEGKNYGYTF	TGCGCCAGCAGCCAAGGCGGGGAGGGGAAAAACTATGGCTACACCTTC
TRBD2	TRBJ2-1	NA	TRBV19	CASSIARAGAYNEQFF	TGTGCCAGTAGTATAGCGAGGGCGGGAGCGTACAATGAGCAGTTCTTC
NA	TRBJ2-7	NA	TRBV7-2	CASSSGVVYEQYF	TGTGCCAGCAGTTCAGGGGTAGTCTACGAGCAGTACTTC
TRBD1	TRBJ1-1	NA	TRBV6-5	CASSDTGESTEAFF	TGTGCCAGCAGTGATACAGGGGAGAGCACTGAAGCTTTCTTT
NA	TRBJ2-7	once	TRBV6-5	CASSYGQISYEQYF	TGTGCCAGCAGTTACGGCCAGATAAGCTACGAGCAGTACTTC
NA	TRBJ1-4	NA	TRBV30	CAWKPPLEEKLFF	TGTGCCTGGAAACCGCCGCTCGAGGAAAAACTGTTTTTT
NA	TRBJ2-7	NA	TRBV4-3	CASSLYRDSTYEQYF	TGCGCCAGCAGCCTATACCGGGACTCGACCTACGAGCAGTACTTC
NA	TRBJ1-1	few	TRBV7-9	CASSLPSNTEAFF	TGTGCCAGCAGCTTGCCGAGCAACACTGAAGCTTTCTTT
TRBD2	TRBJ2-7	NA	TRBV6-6	CASSLAGGSHEQYF	TGTGCCAGCAGTTTAGCGGGAGGTAGCCACGAGCAGTACTTC
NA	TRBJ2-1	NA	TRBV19	CATFQTEGDEQFF	TGTGCCACCTTTCAGACGGAGGGCGATGAGCAGTTCTTC
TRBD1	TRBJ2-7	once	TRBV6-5	CASSPSGQGFYEQYF	TGTGCCAGCAGCCCATCGGGACAGGGGTTTTACGAGCAGTACTTC
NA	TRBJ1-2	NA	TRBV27	CASSPADGVYGYTF	TGTGCCAGCAGTCCGGCGGACGGGGTCTATGGCTACACCTTC
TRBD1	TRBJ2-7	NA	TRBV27	CASSFRDSPYEQYF	TGTGCCAGCAGTTTCAGGGACAGCCCCTACGAGCAGTACTTC
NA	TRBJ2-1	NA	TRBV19	CASGRSSYNEQFF	TGTGCCAGTGGGAGGAGCTCCTACAATGAGCAGTTCTTC
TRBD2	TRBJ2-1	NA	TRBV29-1	CSVELTRLAGGGYEQFF	TGCAGCGTTGAACTAACCCGACTAGCGGGAGGGGGGTATGAGCAGTTCTTC
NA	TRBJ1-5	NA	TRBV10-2	CASTHSSNQPQHF	TGCGCCAGCACTCACAGTAGCAATCAGCCCCAGCATTTT
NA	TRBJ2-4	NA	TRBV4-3	CASSQDVRSKNIQYF	TGCGCCAGCAGCCAAGATGTGCGGTCCAAAAACATTCAGTACTTC
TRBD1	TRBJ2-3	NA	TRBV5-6	CASSFRFGTGADTQYF	TGTGCCAGCAGCTTTCGGTTTGGGACAGGGGCAGATACGCAGTATTTT
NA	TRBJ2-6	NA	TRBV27	CASSFGGGTGANVLTF	TGTGCCAGCAGTTTTGGGGGCGGCACTGGGGCCAACGTCCTGACTTTC
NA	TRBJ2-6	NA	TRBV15	CATSRRSGSGANVLTF	TGTGCCACCAGCAGACGATCGGGCTCTGGGGCCAACGTCCTGACTTTC
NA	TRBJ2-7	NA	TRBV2	CASGATAYEQYF	TGTGCCAGCGGAGCGACAGCCTACGAGCAGTACTTC